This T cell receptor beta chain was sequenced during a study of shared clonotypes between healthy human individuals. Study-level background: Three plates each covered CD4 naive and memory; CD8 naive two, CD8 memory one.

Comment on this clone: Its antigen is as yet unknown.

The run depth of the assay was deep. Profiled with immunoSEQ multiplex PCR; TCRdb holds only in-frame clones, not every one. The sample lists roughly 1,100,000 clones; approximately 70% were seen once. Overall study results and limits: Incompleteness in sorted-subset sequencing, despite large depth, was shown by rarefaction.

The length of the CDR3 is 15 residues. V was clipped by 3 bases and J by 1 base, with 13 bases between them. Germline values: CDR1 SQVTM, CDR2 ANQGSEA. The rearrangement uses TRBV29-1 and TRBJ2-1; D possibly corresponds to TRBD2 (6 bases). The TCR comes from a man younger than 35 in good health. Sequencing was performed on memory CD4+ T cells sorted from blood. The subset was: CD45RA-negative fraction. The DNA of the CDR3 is TGCAGCGTTGACGGCGGTAGCGGATCCTACAATGAGCAGTTCTTC. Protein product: CSVDGGSGSYNEQFF.